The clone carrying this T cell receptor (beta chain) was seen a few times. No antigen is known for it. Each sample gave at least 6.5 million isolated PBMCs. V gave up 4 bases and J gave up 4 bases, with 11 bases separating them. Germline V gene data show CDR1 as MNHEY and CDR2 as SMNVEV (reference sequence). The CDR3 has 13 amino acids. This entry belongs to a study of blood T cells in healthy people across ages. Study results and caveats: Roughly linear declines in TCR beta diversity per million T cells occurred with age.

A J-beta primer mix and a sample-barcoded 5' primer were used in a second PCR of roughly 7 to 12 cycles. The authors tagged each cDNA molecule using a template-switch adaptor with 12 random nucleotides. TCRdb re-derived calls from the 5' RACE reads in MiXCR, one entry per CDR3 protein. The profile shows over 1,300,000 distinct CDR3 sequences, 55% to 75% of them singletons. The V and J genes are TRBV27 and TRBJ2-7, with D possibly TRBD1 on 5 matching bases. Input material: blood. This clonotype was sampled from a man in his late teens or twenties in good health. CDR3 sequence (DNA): TGTGCCAGCAGTTCCAACCCAGGGTACGAGCAGTACTTC. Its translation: CASSSNPGYEQYF.